One and the same sample provided the 13 T cell receptor beta chains below, sequenced in a study of early T cells in non-severe SARS-CoV-2 infection. TCRdb redid the calling of the 5' RACE reads with MiXCR, one entry per CDR3 protein. The sample includes more than 95,000 distinct CDR3 sequences, approximately 17% seen only once; the top ten take about 1.3%. Sequencing was done on a sample of whole blood. Receptors were obtained from an adult who was a healthcare worker with PCR-confirmed SARS-CoV-2 infection or an uninfected control (not recorded which).

In its sample, this clonotype was seen a few times. This chain links TRBV27 with TRBJ2-1, with 7 bases lining up with TRBD1. The germline V gene encodes CDR1 MNHEY and CDR2 SMNVEV (reference sequence). This CDR3 is 16 amino acids long. The V gene end was trimmed by 4 bases and the J gene end by 6 bases; junction bases not matched to a gene: 12. Here the CDR3 DNA reads TGTGCCAGCAGTTCCCCTGACAGGGCTCTTCCCAATGAGCAGTTCTTC. It yields the protein CASSSPDRALPNEQFF.

This clonotype was picked up a small number of times. The CDR3 nucleotides are TGCAGTGCTCTCAGGACTAGCGGGGGCCTCTCCTACGAGCAGTACTTC. Translated: CSALRTSGGLSYEQYF. The J gene is TRBJ2-7, the V gene TRBV20-1; 13 bases align to TRBD2. Germline V gives CDR1 DFQATT, CDR2 SNEGSKA (reference sequence). The length of the CDR3 is 16 residues. V trimming: 5 bases; J trimming: 0 bases; junction bases outside the gene matches: 7.

In its sample, this clonotype was seen a few times. The V gene is TRBV7-2, the J gene TRBJ2-5; 9 bases fit TRBD1. Trimming at V came to 0 bases and at J to 1 base, leaving 6 bases not matched to a gene. Germline V gene data show CDR1 as SGHTA and CDR2 as FQGNSA. This CDR3 has 17 residues. The DNA of the CDR3 is TGTGCCAGCAGCTTAGCGGACAGGGGAGTCGGCCAAGAGACCCAGTACTTC. The encoded protein is CASSLADRGVGQETQYF.

V gene TRBV14 combines with J gene TRBJ1-2; TRBD1 is a possible D gene (5 bases). Deletions cut 2 bases from V and 1 base from J, with 8 bases between. Germline CDR1 is SGHDN and CDR2 is FVKESK. The CDR3 contains 14 residues. The CDR3 DNA follows: TGTGCCAGCAGCCAACTAAGGGGTAACTATGGCTACACCTTC. Encoded protein: CASSQLRGNYGYTF.

The rearrangement uses TRBV28 and TRBJ2-1, with 8 nucleotides matching TRBD2. Germline trimming cut 5 bases from V and 7 bases from J; bases unmatched to any gene: 16. The length of the CDR3 is 17 residues. Germline V gene data show CDR1 as MDHEN and CDR2 as SYDVKM. The CDR3 loop reads CASSLITGTSDENEQFF. Here the CDR3 DNA reads TGTGCCAGCAGTCTCATCACCGGGACTAGTGATGAGAATGAGCAGTTCTTC.

The chain links TRBV12-3 or TRBV12-4 to TRBJ2-7; D unclear. Trimming cost V 5 bases and J 1 base, with 9 bases left between them. This CDR3 is 13 amino acids long. The chain's CDR3 is CASSADGSYEQYF. DNA for the CDR3: TGTGCCAGCAGTGCGGACGGGTCCTACGAGCAGTACTTC.

The chain has TRBV28 and TRBJ2-7; maybe TRBD1 (6 bases). This CDR3 has 17 residues. Germline V CDR1 and CDR2: MDHEN, SYDVKM. V was trimmed by 3 bases and J by 1 base, leaving 19 bases between them. CDR3 DNA sequence: TGTGCCAGCAGTTTCATACTCGTAGGGGGACCTTCCTACGAGCAGTACTTC. It translates to CASSFILVGGPSYEQYF.

This clonotype was recorded a few times. The rearrangement links TRBV29-1 to TRBJ2-1; a weak D match, TRBD2 (6 bases). V was clipped by 3 bases and J by 4 bases, with 10 bases between them. The CDR3 loop spans 13 amino acids. Germline V gene sequence: CDR1 SQVTM, CDR2 ANQGSEA. The CDR3 loop is CSVERDGYNEQFF. The CDR3 DNA reads TGCAGCGTTGAGCGGGACGGGTACAATGAGCAGTTCTTC.

This clonotype was counted at least ten times. CDR3 bases: TGTGCCAGCAGCCACACCTCCACCGGGGAGCTGTTTTTT. Translated: CASSHTSTGELFF. The chain joins TRBV3-1 to TRBJ2-2; D call uncertain. CDR1 is LGHDT, CDR2 YNNKEL, per germline (reference sequence). V was pared by 3 bases and J by 4 bases, with 6 bases between. The CDR3 spans 13 residues.

This sequence joins TRBV29-1 and TRBJ2-5; D possibly corresponds to TRBD2 (7 bases). The CDR3 has 15 residues. The germline CDR1 and CDR2 sequences are SQVTM and ANQGSEA. V dropped 1 base and J dropped 6 bases, with 18 bases sitting between them. CDR3 residues: CSVEVWRGGEQTQYF. In DNA, the CDR3 is TGCAGCGTTGAAGTCTGGAGGGGGGGCGAGCAGACCCAGTACTTC. Using reference TRBV29-1 and TRBJ2-5 for the parts outside the CDR3, the full variable domain is SAVISQKPSRDICQRGTSLTIQCQVDSQVTMMFWYRQQPGQSLTLIATANQGSEATYESGFVIDKFPISRPNLTFSTLTVSNMSPEDSSIYLCSVEVWRGGEQTQYFGPGTRLLVL.

This clonotype was counted a few times. This sequence joins TRBV7-9 and TRBJ2-1; 7 bases map to TRBD2. Losses at the gene ends were 1 base for V and 5 bases for J; bases not matched to a gene: 2. The CDR3 loop spans 14 amino acids. The V gene's germline CDR1 is SEHNR and CDR2 FQNEAQ (reference sequence). As DNA, the CDR3 is TGTGCCAGCAGCTTAGGGCGGGAGAACAATGAGCAGTTCTTC. Protein product: CASSLGRENNEQFF.

DNA for the CDR3: TGCAGTGCTAGAGATTTTGCGGCTAGCGGGAAAGAGACCCAGTACTTC. It encodes CSARDFAASGKETQYF. The chain couples TRBV20-1 to TRBJ2-5; 9 bases fit TRBD2. V lost 0 bases to trimming and J lost 3 bases; unmatched junction nucleotides: 8. The CDR3 covers 16 residues. Germline V gene lookup returns CDR1 DFQATT and CDR2 SNEGSKA (reference sequence).

The sample holds many counts of this clonotype. The chain is built from TRBV6-2 or TRBV6-3 and TRBJ1-5; possible D gene TRBD1, 5 bases. Germline CDR1 reads MNHEY; CDR2 reads SVGEGT. The CDR3 runs 16 residues. Trimming pared 6 bases from V and 11 bases from J, leaving 26 bases between. Written as DNA, the CDR3 is TGTGCCAGCAGAGTCGCAGGGCGAACCAGATCAGTGACCCAGCATTTT. It is translated as CASRVAGRTRSVTQHF.